The present entry profiles one T cell receptor beta chain with its context. What it recognizes is unknown. A junction boundary mismatches the germline segment, possibly from a read error. These data are taken from a study of siplizumab effects on memory and regulatory T cells. The table came from immunoSEQ multiplex PCR; TCRdb's copy has only in-frame clones and leaves some out. Here the sample spans about 100,000 clones, around 90% being singletons. The CDR3 runs to 15 residues. Germline V lookup: CDR1 SSHAT, CDR2 FNYEAQ (reference sequence). Findings and limits, study-wide: Most proliferating CD4+ or CD8+ clones, roughly 75-97%, had no naive or memory assignment.

This TCR was recovered from a human donor in good health. Some clones in this sample may be carry-over from other donors' samples. The sample was CD4+ T cells sorted from blood. This rearrangement joins TRBV7-7 to TRBJ2-1, with D maybe TRBD1 (5 bases). The CDR3 reads CASSQVGAGYNEQFF. CDR3 nucleotides: TGTGCTAGCAGCCAAGTAGGGGCCGGCTACAATGAGCAGTTCTTC.